The clone carrying this TCR beta chain was seen a handful of times. What it binds is not known. The sample belongs to a study of beta chain features in type 1 diabetes. General study findings and limits: Reduced insertions and increased deletions marked VDJ junctions in type 1 diabetes patients. All four CD4+ subsets of Type 1 diabetes patients contained TCRB CDR3s that were moderately but significantly shorter.

Averaging roughly 110 mL, one heparinised blood draw was given by each donor. Sorting based on CD45RO/CCR7/CD25/CD127/CD95/CD27 separated CD4+ naive, central memory, regulatory and stem cell-like memory cells. Investigators reverse transcribed all isolated RNA, so they sequenced expressed TCRB transcripts. Method: immunoSEQ multiplex PCR; TCRdb's copy keeps in-frame clones and lacks some. The data show about 300,000 clones, 13% seen once. Trimming pared 2 bases from V and 5 bases from J, leaving 15 bases between. CDR3 length equals 15 residues. The germline V gene encodes CDR1 SGDLS and CDR2 YYNGEE. This receptor was identified in a woman younger than 35 with type 1 diabetes. The sequencing input was naive CD4+ T cells from blood. V gene TRBV9 combines with J gene TRBJ2-3, with D possibly TRBD2 on 5 matching bases. Here the CDR3 DNA reads TGTGCCAGCAGCGTGGAACTAGTGGTTGGAGATACGCAGTATTTT. It yields the protein CASSVELVVGDTQYF.